These T cell receptor beta chains were read from a single sample in a study of regulatory T cells in long-lasting Graves disease. MiXCR, run by TCRdb on the multiplex PCR reads, gives a single entry per CDR3 protein. The table includes approximately 560,000 distinct CDR3 sequences, around 16% detected once. Separately, the same data were catalogued under a study of T cells in Graves' hyperthyroidism and ophthalmopathy.

The sequencing used peripheral blood mononuclear cells (PBMCs), collected at new diagnosis, from a patient treated with antithyroid drugs. The receptor set was obtained from a man in his late teens or twenties with Graves disease. Both conserved end residues are part of each CDR3. D genes are given only for firm matches. Clone size is shown for a subset of rows, as once, few, many or a class of expanded clone.

V gene	D gene	J gene	clone size	CDR3 length	CDR3 protein	CDR3 DNA
TRBV7-9	NA	TRBJ2-3	many	13	CASSYRGTDTQYF	TGTGCCAGCAGCTATAGGGGGACAGATACGCAGTATTTT
TRBV7-2	NA	TRBJ1-2	NA	15	CASSLDSRRNYGYTF	TGTGCCAGCAGCTTAGATTCACGGCGGAACTATGGCTACACCTTC
TRBV10-3	TRBD1	TRBJ2-7	few	17	CAIRAGTGGASRREQYF	TGTGCCATCAGAGCTGGGACAGGGGGCGCCTCACGCCGCGAGCAGTACTTC
TRBV7-3	TRBD2	TRBJ2-1	many	17	CASSLQASGRQNNEQFF	TGTGCCAGCAGCTTACAGGCTAGCGGGAGGCAAAACAATGAGCAGTTCTTC
TRBV3-1	NA	TRBJ1-2	many	16	CASSQDLTGANYGYTF	TGTGCCAGCAGCCAAGATCTAACAGGAGCTAACTATGGCTACACCTTC
TRBV28	TRBD2	TRBJ2-3	many	16	CASSFPQTSGTDTQYF	TGTGCCAGCAGTTTTCCGCAGACTAGCGGGACAGATACGCAGTATTTT
TRBV19	TRBD1	TRBJ1-5	few	19	CASTPGGTGGIWSNQPQHF	TGTGCCAGTACCCCGGGGGGGACAGGGGGCATCTGGAGCAATCAGCCCCAGCATTTT
TRBV12-3/TRBV12-4	NA	TRBJ1-5	NA	14	CASSMWTSNQPQHF	TGTGCCAGCAGTATGTGGACGTCCAATCAGCCCCAGCATTTT
TRBV19	TRBD2	TRBJ2-1	NA	18	CASSILSGPTSGHNEQFF	TGTGCCAGTAGTATACTCTCCGGACCGACTAGCGGCCACAATGAGCAGTTCTTC
TRBV5-8	NA	TRBJ1-5	few	16	CASSLGGGTSGQPQHF	TGTGCCAGCAGCTTGGGGGGTGGGACCTCAGGTCAGCCCCAGCATTTT
TRBV12-3/TRBV12-4	TRBD1	TRBJ2-2	NA	17	CASSLITGGANGGELFF	TGTGCCAGCAGTCTTATTACAGGGGGCGCGAATGGCGGGGAGCTGTTTTTT
TRBV12-5	NA	TRBJ2-3	many	13	CASGLARENTQYF	TGTGCTAGTGGTTTGGCGAGGGAAAATACGCAGTATTTT
TRBV20-1	TRBD2	TRBJ2-1	few	15	CSVGTSGTPYNEQFF	TGCAGTGTTGGGACTAGCGGGACACCCTACAATGAGCAGTTCTTC
TRBV4-2	TRBD1	TRBJ2-1	few	18	CASSQDRAGQGYYNEQFF	TGTGCCAGCAGCCAAGATAGGGCGGGACAGGGCTATTACAATGAGCAGTTCTTC
TRBV5-8	NA	TRBJ1-5	few	12	CASSETLKPQHF	TGTGCCAGCAGCGAGACCCTCAAGCCCCAGCATTTT
TRBV15	NA	TRBJ1-6	NA	14	CATRGRTRNSPLHF	TGTGCCACCCGGGGGCGGACGAGGAATTCACCCCTCCACTTT
TRBV20-1	NA	TRBJ2-1	few	14	CSAPYRQGGNEQFF	TGCAGTGCCCCTTACCGACAGGGAGGGAATGAGCAGTTCTTC
TRBV28	TRBD2	TRBJ2-3	many	16	CASSFPAGSSTDTQYF	TGTGCCAGCAGTTTCCCAGCGGGGTCTAGCACAGATACGCAGTATTTT
TRBV6-2/TRBV6-3	TRBD2	TRBJ2-5	few	15	CASSYALAGGGTQYF	TGTGCCAGCAGTTACGCGCTAGCGGGAGGGGGGACCCAGTACTTC
TRBV10-3	NA	TRBJ1-2	few	15	CAISVTAEANYGYTF	TGTGCCATCAGTGTCACAGCCGAGGCTAACTATGGCTACACCTTC
TRBV6-2/TRBV6-3	NA	TRBJ2-1	NA	12	CASSEDGAEQFF	TGTGCCAGCAGTGAAGATGGCGCAGAGCAGTTCTTC
TRBV3-1	TRBD2	TRBJ2-1	NA	14	CASILAGVYNEQFF	TGTGCCAGCATCCTTGCGGGAGTCTACAATGAGCAGTTCTTC
TRBV6-2/TRBV6-3	NA	TRBJ2-3	many	14	CASRDYKSTDTQYF	TGTGCCAGCAGGGACTACAAGAGCACAGATACGCAGTATTTT
TRBV4-1	TRBD1	TRBJ2-7	NA	15	CASSQQQGGGYEQYF	TGCGCCAGCAGCCAGCAACAGGGGGGAGGCTACGAGCAGTACTTC
TRBV11-2	NA	TRBJ2-2	many	15	CASSLSPTGTGELFF	TGTGCCAGCAGCTTGAGTCCGACTGGGACCGGGGAGCTGTTTTTT
TRBV6-5	NA	TRBJ2-7	many	16	CASSSIYREHTYEQYF	TGTGCCAGCAGTTCCATCTACAGGGAACATACCTACGAGCAGTACTTC
TRBV13	NA	TRBJ1-1	NA	11	CASRASGGAFF	TGTGCCAGCAGAGCGTCGGGGGGAGCTTTCTTT
TRBV6-2/TRBV6-3	TRBD1	TRBJ1-6	many	14	CASNPTGEDSPLHF	TGTGCCAGCAACCCGACAGGGGAAGATTCACCCCTCCACTTT
TRBV30	NA	TRBJ2-5	NA	14	CAWQLDSSALIQYF	TGTGCCTGGCAACTGGACTCTTCGGCGCTTATCCAGTACTTC
TRBV12-3/TRBV12-4	NA	TRBJ2-2	NA	15	CASSLIWVGTGELFF	TGTGCCAGCAGTTTAATCTGGGTCGGCACCGGGGAGCTGTTTTTT
TRBV11-1	NA	TRBJ2-7	many	12	CASSSAPGEQYF	TGTGCCAGCAGCTCAGCCCCGGGGGAGCAGTACTTC
TRBV7-3	TRBD2	TRBJ2-1	many	14	CASSLTSDGNEQFF	TGTGCCAGCAGCCTCACTAGCGACGGGAATGAGCAGTTCTTC
TRBV5-6	TRBD1	TRBJ1-2	few	12	CASTSGQYGYTF	TGTGCCAGCACCTCGGGACAGTATGGCTACACCTTC
TRBV12-3/TRBV12-4	TRBD1	TRBJ2-2	many	15	CASRPGTGAPGELFF	TGTGCCAGCAGACCGGGGACAGGGGCCCCCGGGGAGCTGTTTTTT
TRBV11-2	TRBD1	TRBJ2-3	many	16	CASSLVGQGRSDTQYF	TGTGCCAGCAGCTTAGTGGGACAGGGGCGATCAGATACGCAGTATTTT
TRBV19	TRBD2	TRBJ2-7	NA	16	CASSTLTSGIQYEQYF	TGTGCCAGTAGTACCCTCACTAGCGGGATTCAGTACGAGCAGTACTTC
TRBV5-1	TRBD2	TRBJ2-3	few	15	CASSQTSPSTDTQYF	TGCGCCAGCAGCCAGACTAGCCCAAGCACAGATACGCAGTATTTT
TRBV20-1	NA	TRBJ2-7	few	13	CSAAQGVSYEQYF	TGCAGTGCCGCCCAGGGTGTCTCCTACGAGCAGTACTTC
TRBV28	TRBD2	TRBJ2-2	many	16	CASSFVAGGDTGELFF	TGTGCCAGCAGTTTCGTCGCGGGAGGGGACACCGGGGAGCTGTTTTTT
TRBV7-3	TRBD2	TRBJ2-7	many	15	CASSLYPSGSYEQYF	TGTGCCAGCAGCTTATACCCTAGCGGGAGCTACGAGCAGTACTTC
TRBV27	TRBD2	TRBJ2-7	NA	13	CASKAGGDYEQYF	TGTGCCAGCAAGGCGGGGGGGGACTACGAGCAGTACTTC
TRBV7-9	TRBD2	TRBJ2-7	many	16	CASSYLLVAGTGEQYF	TGTGCCAGCAGCTACCTTTTGGTAGCGGGAACCGGCGAGCAGTACTTC
TRBV10-2	TRBD2	TRBJ2-1	many	15	CASRPTSGRIDEQFF	TGCGCCAGCAGACCGACTAGCGGGAGGATCGATGAGCAGTTCTTC
TRBV9	TRBD1	TRBJ2-7	many	13	CASSGQGNYEQYF	TGTGCCAGCAGCGGACAGGGAAACTACGAGCAGTACTTC